This T cell receptor beta chain was captured in a study of blood T cell repertoires in COVID-19. At the level of the study: COVID-19 samples from acute and convalescent phases originated in the United States, Italy and Spain. Nucleic acid was either cDNA or gDNA, and it came from T cells, B-cell-depleted T cells, or PBMCs.

In the authors' methods: The authors estimated nucleated cell counts from reference gene primer amplification. Clones were read by immunoSEQ multiplex PCR, and TCRdb kept only the in-frame ones, dropping some. The V and J calls and clone size are taken from that table; D and trimming were inferred from the DNA. The sample consists of roughly 200,000 clones, 88% of them appearing once. Material for sequencing was peripheral blood. The sequence was collected from a man aged 18 to 35 with active or convalescent COVID-19.

In DNA form, the CDR3 reads TGTGCCAGCAGCCCTGACAGGTTTATGGATCAGCCCCAGCATTTT. Translating it yields CASSPDRFMDQPQHF. The chain carries TRBV7-2 and TRBJ1-5; perhaps TRBD1 as D (6 bases). The CDR3 is 15 residues long. Germline CDR1 and CDR2: SGHTA and FQGNSA. V was pared by 5 bases and J by 5 bases, with 16 bases between. Full variable domain (remainder filled in from reference TRBV7-2 and TRBJ1-5): GAGVSQSPSNKVTEKGKDVELRCDPISGHTALYWYRQSLGQGLEFLIYFQGNSAPDKSGLPSDRFSAERTGGSVSTLTIQRTQQEDSAVYLCASSPDRFMDQPQHFGDGTRLSIL.